This T cell receptor beta chain came from a study of regulatory T cells in long-lasting Graves disease. Arm-PCR of CDR3 regions and iRepertoire HTBI primers were used to build TCR beta libraries. TCRdb processed the multiplex PCR reads anew with MiXCR; each CDR3 protein has one entry. The data show 680,000 or so distinct CDR3 sequences, under 20% seen once. This clonotype was picked up a small number of times. Time point reported: newly diagnosed GD, antithyroid drugs for less than 3 months. After RNA was extracted from PBMCs, the TCR library was made from it. The data were also submitted as part of a second study, on T cells in Graves' hyperthyroidism and ophthalmopathy.

The sample here was peripheral blood mononuclear cells (PBMCs), taken at new diagnosis, from a patient treated with antithyroid drugs. The receptor was isolated from a woman aged 25-40 years with Graves disease.

CDR3 loop: CASSLGLVSYNEQFF. CDR3 in DNA: TGTGCCAGCAGCTTGGGACTAGTCTCCTACAATGAGCAGTTCTTC. This chain links TRBV7-9 with TRBJ2-1, with 8 bases lining up with TRBD2. J was trimmed by 0 bases and V by 3 bases; bases with no gene match: 1. CDR3 length: 15 residues. Germline CDR1 reads SEHNR; CDR2 reads FQNEAQ (reference sequence).